Listed here is a single T cell receptor (beta chain). This entry belongs to a study of shared T cell receptors in the human thymus. Profiling relied on immunoSEQ multiplex PCR, and the TCRdb table lists in-frame clones only, not all of them. Here the sample spans hundreds of thousands of clones, around 87% being singletons. Trimming cost V 0 bases and J 7 bases, with 12 bases left between them. Germline V gene lookup returns CDR1 GTSNPN and CDR2 SVGIG (reference sequence). This CDR3 contains 13 residues. These data were also filed under a second study, of human thymus T cells.

J is TRBJ1-1 and V is TRBV30; weak D call: TRBD1 (5 bases). Sequences were obtained from thymocytes. The TCR comes from a boy less than two years old with a congenital heart defect. CDR3 sequence: CAWSVLQGVEAFF. The CDR3 DNA reads as TGTGCCTGGAGTGTACTCCAGGGTGTTGAAGCTTTCTTT.